Presented here are 29 T cell receptor beta chains from one specimen sequenced in a study of cytomegalovirus exposure and HLA in healthy donors. In the PCR, 60 Vbeta and 13 Jbeta primers were used. Profiled with immunoSEQ multiplex PCR; TCRdb holds only in-frame clones, not every one. The sample shows just under 95,000 clones, 70% to 90% of them seen only once. The sample consisted of PBMCs. The receptors were sampled from a woman aged 18-29 years in good health and CMV-seropositive.

This chain uses TRBV7-2 with TRBJ1-1; 7 bases map to TRBD1. The V segment lost 5 bases and the J segment 4 bases; nucleotides outside the gene matches: 4. This CDR3 contains 13 residues. Germline V gene data show CDR1 as SGHTA and CDR2 as FQGNSA. The CDR3 nucleotides are TGTGCCAGCAGCCGACAGGGACCCACTGAAGCTTTCTTT. Protein sequence: CASSRQGPTEAFF.

The chain couples TRBV7-9 to TRBJ1-5; D unresolved. Germline CDR1 reads SEHNR; CDR2 reads FQNEAQ (reference sequence). V was shortened by 3 bases and J by 0 bases, with 6 bases between the two germline ends. The CDR3 runs 14 residues. The CDR3 region is CASSLAVSNQPQHF. CDR3 DNA: TGTGCCAGCAGCTTGGCTGTTAGCAATCAGCCCCAGCATTTT.

The rearrangement joins TRBV5-1 to TRBJ1-1; possible D gene TRBD1, 5 bases. Germline CDR1 reads SGHRS; CDR2 reads YFSETQ. V was trimmed by 1 base and J by 3 bases, leaving 13 bases between them. This CDR3 contains 15 residues. The CDR3 is CASSLNYWGDTEAFF. As DNA, the CDR3 is TGCGCCAGCAGCTTGAATTATTGGGGCGACACTGAAGCTTTCTTT.

This clone was detected once. V and J are TRBV28 and TRBJ1-1; no reliable D call. The ends were cut back, 1 base at V and 9 bases at J, with 9 bases in the middle. Germline CDR1 reads MDHEN; CDR2 reads SYDVKM. The CDR3 totals 12 residues. In DNA form, the CDR3 reads TGTGCCAGCAGTTTATCTCAGACACAAGCTTTCTTT. This translates into CASSLSQTQAFF.

The rearrangement uses TRBV28 and TRBJ2-1; no definite D call. The CDR3 has 16 residues. Germline V CDR1 and CDR2: MDHEN, SYDVKM. Trimming removed 4 bases from V and 3 bases from J, with 16 bases in between. The CDR3 DNA reads as TGTGCCAGCAGTTCGTTGACGGAGTTCGTCTACAATGAGCAGTTCTTC. This codes for CASSSLTEFVYNEQFF.

The chain carries TRBV5-6 and TRBJ2-7, with 8 bases fitting TRBD1. The CDR3 contains 14 residues. V gave up 4 bases and J gave up 7 bases; unmatched junction bases: 10. In germline, CDR1 is SGHDT, CDR2 YYEEEE. The CDR3 spells CASSVTGVLEEQYF. Here the CDR3 DNA reads TGTGCCAGCAGCGTGACAGGGGTCCTTGAAGAGCAGTACTTC.

V gene TRBV6-1 combines with J gene TRBJ2-5; TRBD2 matches at 10 bases. V lost 11 bases and J lost 2; bases outside the gene matches: 5. There are 13 residues in the CDR3. Germline-derived CDR1 and CDR2 are MNHNS and SASEGT. The CDR3 coding sequence is TGTGCCGGGACTAGCGCCGCTCAAGAGACCCAGTACTTC. It codes for CAGTSAAQETQYF.

The rearrangement links TRBV29-1 to TRBJ2-5; 7 nucleotides line up with TRBD2. V dropped 6 bases and J dropped 5; count of bases not matched to a gene: 9. This CDR3 contains 13 residues. The germline CDR1 and CDR2 sequences are SQVTM and ANQGSEA. The CDR3 here is CSVAGVPSETQYF. Written as DNA, the CDR3 is TGCAGCGTCGCGGGGGTGCCCAGTGAGACCCAGTACTTC.

V usage is TRBV7-9 and J usage is TRBJ2-3, with 7 bases identical to TRBD1. V shed 7 bases, J shed 0 bases, and the junction held 4 bases outside the gene matches. This CDR3 has 14 residues. Germline CDR1 reads SEHNR; CDR2 reads FQNEAQ (reference sequence). In DNA, the CDR3 is TGTGCCAGCATCAGACAGGGTAGCACAGATACGCAGTATTTT. It translates to CASIRQGSTDTQYF.

This clone was observed a handful of times. The chain links TRBV6-5 to TRBJ1-1, with D perhaps matching TRBD1 (5 bases). The V end was cut by 8 bases, the J end by 0 bases, with 16 bases between. Germline CDR1 reads MNHEY; CDR2 reads SVGAGI. The CDR3 is 15 residues long. The CDR3 here is CASAGGRGMNTEAFF. The CDR3 nucleotides are TGTGCCAGCGCCGGGGGGAGGGGCATGAACACTGAAGCTTTCTTT.

The chain carries TRBV27 and TRBJ2-7, with TRBD1 matching over 9 bases. CDR3 size: 16 residues. V gave up 5 bases and J gave up 6 bases; unmatched junction bases: 14. CDR1 and CDR2 from the germline V gene are MNHEY and SMNVEV (reference sequence). The CDR3: CASSPGTGPLLLEQYF. CDR3 nucleotides: TGTGCCAGCAGTCCCGGGACAGGGCCCCTGCTGCTCGAGCAGTACTTC.

The chain links TRBV7-2 to TRBJ2-3; TRBD2 is a possible D gene (6 bases). Germline V lookup: CDR1 SGHTA, CDR2 FQGNSA. The CDR3 is 13 amino acids. Deletions cut 3 bases from V and 6 bases from J, with 10 bases between. This CDR3 reads CASSFGGLDTQYF. The CDR3 DNA sequence: TGTGCCAGCAGCTTTGGGGGACTGGATACGCAGTATTTT.

The rearrangement uses TRBV27 and TRBJ1-5, with unresolved D. Trimming stripped 4 bases from V and 6 bases from J, with 10 bases between. Germline V gene sequence: CDR1 MNHEY, CDR2 SMNVEV (reference sequence). The CDR3 totals 13 residues. This CDR3 reads CASSWAVSQPQHF. The CDR3, as DNA: TGTGCCAGCAGTTGGGCAGTTAGTCAGCCCCAGCATTTT.

This clone was counted a single time. The rearrangement uses TRBV27 and TRBJ1-2; D uncertain. The V gene lost 3 bases and the J gene lost 2 bases, with 7 bases spanning the gap. CDR1 is MNHEY, CDR2 SMNVEV, per germline (reference sequence). The CDR3 totals 13 residues. CDR3 DNA sequence: TGTGCCAGCAGTTTTTCGGGGAACTATGGCTACACCTTC. Amino acids: CASSFSGNYGYTF.

V is TRBV6-4 and J is TRBJ1-5; the D gene is possibly TRBD1 (6 bases). This CDR3 comprises 16 residues. Deletions cut 0 bases from V and 5 bases from J, with 14 bases between. CDR1 and CDR2 from the germline V gene are MRHNA and SNTAGT. The DNA for the CDR3 is TGTGCCAGCAGTGACTCGGGCTCAACAGGGTATCAGCCCCAGCATTTT. It yields the protein CASSDSGSTGYQPQHF.

The genes are TRBV4-2 and TRBJ1-2; TRBD1 is a possible D gene (6 bases). The CDR3 consists of 15 residues. V gave up 1 base and J gave up 4 bases, with 13 bases separating them. Per germline, CDR1 LGHNA and CDR2 YNFKEQ. The CDR3 DNA follows: TGTGCCAGCAGCCAAGTGGGGCCAGGGGTCTATGGCTACACCTTC. This sequence encodes CASSQVGPGVYGYTF.

This chain links TRBV5-4 with TRBJ2-5; a possible D gene is TRBD2 (6 bases). V was shortened by 5 bases and J by 1 base, with 12 bases between the two germline ends. Germline CDR1 and CDR2: SGHNT and YYREEE (reference sequence). This CDR3 is 14 amino acids long. The CDR3 bases are TGTGCCAGCAGTCCCCCCGGGAGCCAAGAGACCCAGTACTTC. Translated: CASSPPGSQETQYF. Full variable domain (outside the CDR3, taken from reference TRBV5-4 and TRBJ2-5): ETGVTQSPTHLIKTRGQQVTLRCSSQSGHNTVSWYQQALGQGPQFIFQYYREEENGRGNFPPRFSGLQFPNYSSELNVNALELDDSALYLCASSPPGSQETQYFGPGTRLLVL.

The chain is built from TRBV7-2 and TRBJ2-3, with 7 positions matching TRBD2. In germline, CDR1 is SGHTA, CDR2 FQGNSA. V lost 2 bases, J lost 3 bases, and 5 bases stayed unmatched. CDR3 length: 15 residues. Written as DNA, the CDR3 is TGTGCCAGCAGCTTAAAATCGGGGGGAACAGATACGCAGTATTTT. It specifies CASSLKSGGTDTQYF.

The gene calls are TRBV18 and TRBJ2-1; 8 nucleotides match TRBD2. Germline V gene lookup returns CDR1 KGHSH and CDR2 LQKENI. V lost 5 bases, J lost 0 bases, and 3 bases stayed unmatched. The CDR3 covers 15 residues. CDR3 sequence: CASSTGTSSYNEQFF. The DNA for the CDR3 is TGTGCCAGCTCAACCGGGACTAGCTCCTACAATGAGCAGTTCTTC.

This clone appeared a few times. The CDR3 nucleotides are TGTGCCAGCAGATTCGGGACAGGGGTGAACACCGGGGAGCTGTTTTTT. Translating gives CASRFGTGVNTGELFF. The chain is built from TRBV5-6 and TRBJ2-2; 10 bases map to TRBD1. Trimming at V came to 5 bases and at J to 1 base, leaving 5 bases not matched to a gene. The germline V gene encodes CDR1 SGHDT and CDR2 YYEEEE. This CDR3 is built from 16 residues.

This chain connects TRBV28 to TRBJ2-4; 11 bases match TRBD2. CDR1 is MDHEN and CDR2 is SYDVKM in the germline V gene. This CDR3 has 16 residues. V dropped 7 bases and J dropped 9; count of bases not matched to a gene: 14. The CDR3 loop reads CASTLGPSGGQGIQYF. DNA for the CDR3: TGTGCCAGCACCCTTGGGCCTAGCGGGGGGCAGGGCATTCAGTACTTC.

The rearrangement links TRBV5-8 to TRBJ1-5; 11 bases agree with TRBD1. V shed 0 bases, J shed 7 bases, and the junction held 6 bases outside the gene matches. CDR3 length: 16 residues. From germline, CDR1 is SGHTS and CDR2 YDEGEE. As DNA, the CDR3 is TGTGCCAGCAGCTTGGGTCGTCGGGACAGGGGGCAGCCCCAGCATTTT. This sequence encodes CASSLGRRDRGQPQHF.

The rearrangement joins TRBV19 to TRBJ1-5, with D possibly TRBD1 on 5 matching bases. The germline V gene has CDR1 LNHDA and CDR2 SQIVND (reference sequence). The CDR3 extends over 16 amino acids. Trimming left V 3 bases short and J 5 bases short, with 17 bases between. The CDR3 sequence is CASSISHIQGDQPQHF. Here the CDR3 DNA reads TGTGCCAGTAGTATTTCTCATATCCAAGGGGATCAGCCCCAGCATTTT.

The chain recombines TRBV13 with TRBJ2-3, with 8 positions matching TRBD2. The CDR3 runs 16 residues. V shed 5 bases and J 6 bases; nucleotides not matched to a gene: 13. CDR1 PRHDT and CDR2 FYEKMQ come from the germline V gene (reference sequence). The chain's CDR3 is CASSPERGTPPDTQYF. The DNA for the CDR3 is TGTGCCAGCAGCCCCGAGCGGGGGACCCCGCCGGATACGCAGTATTTT.

The chain employs TRBV7-6 and TRBJ2-2; 7 nucleotides line up with TRBD2. The CDR3 has 16 amino acids. V lost 0 bases, J lost 0 bases, and 1 base stayed unmatched. CDR1 SGHVS and CDR2 FNYEAQ come from the germline V gene. The CDR3 loop reads CASSLAGLPNTGELFF. The CDR3 nucleotides read TGTGCCAGCAGCTTAGCGGGACTACCGAACACCGGGGAGCTGTTTTTT.

The chain employs TRBV7-2 and TRBJ1-1; tentative D call: TRBD1 (5 bases). Germline CDR1 is SGHTA and CDR2 is FQGNSA. Trimming took off 4 bases at V and 2 bases at J, with 14 bases between the two ends. The CDR3 loop spans 15 amino acids. The CDR3 DNA reads TGTGCCAGCAGCTCGCAAGCGACAGCCAACACTGAAGCTTTCTTT. Protein: CASSSQATANTEAFF.

V usage is TRBV25-1 and J usage is TRBJ1-1; D is uncertain. Germline V gene lookup returns CDR1 MGHDK and CDR2 SYGVNS. This CDR3 contains 14 residues. Trimming shortened V by 2 bases and J by 4 bases, and 11 bases separated the two germline ends. This CDR3 reads CASSEPGGSTEAFF. CDR3 nucleotide sequence: TGTGCCAGCAGTGAACCCGGTGGTAGCACTGAAGCTTTCTTT.

The J gene is TRBJ1-2, the V gene TRBV5-4; a weak D match, TRBD1 (5 bases). CDR3 length: 14 residues. Germline values: CDR1 SGHNT, CDR2 YYREEE (reference sequence). Trimming stripped 7 bases from V and 6 bases from J, with 19 bases between. The CDR3 spells CASRRTGTLDGYTF. The CDR3 nucleotides read TGTGCCAGCCGCCGAACAGGAACCCTAGATGGCTACACCTTC. The variable domain in full, completed from reference TRBV5-4 and TRBJ1-2, reads ETGVTQSPTHLIKTRGQQVTLRCSSQSGHNTVSWYQQALGQGPQFIFQYYREEENGRGNFPPRFSGLQFPNYSSELNVNALELDDSALYLCASRRTGTLDGYTFGSGTRLTVV.

This clone was counted between two and nine times. The rearrangement joins TRBV28 to TRBJ1-1, with a weak D call TRBD1 (6 bases). This CDR3 spans 12 amino acids. V was shortened by 4 bases and J by 5 bases, with 8 bases between the two germline ends. Germline V CDR1 and CDR2: MDHEN, SYDVKM. This CDR3 is CASSSQGTEAFF. CDR3 coding DNA: TGTGCCAGCAGTTCACAGGGTACTGAAGCTTTCTTT.